Described below is a single T cell receptor beta chain sequence and its context. Its antigen is still unknown. No base qualities exist here, and no much larger clone lies one base off it. This entry comes from a study of blood T cell repertoires in COVID-19 (dated by TCRdb to between 2020 and 2021). Some background on the complete study: Samples from collaborators originated in the United States, Italy and Spain and spanned both the acute and convalescent phases of COVID-19. The material from the prospective study consisted of cDNA or gDNA derived from T cells, B-cell-depleted T cells, or PBMCs. The dataset comprised deeply sampled blood TCRbeta repertoires from subjects exposed to, actively infected with, or recovered from COVID-19. The repertoires were released in a freely available public database meant as a resource for research on the immune response to SARS-CoV-2. Samples were obtained from the ongoing ImmuneRACE study (first 160 participants) and from about 1,300 subjects provided by 6 global collaborators. A de-identified subject ID, COVID-19 status, age in years and sex were almost always included in the sample metadata. Where available, HLA class I and class II types were obtained from metadata supplied by the sample provider rather than from assay-based typing. General conclusions and limits of the study: The amount of clinical and demographic metadata varied by source and participant and was provided uncurated.

Cut back by 5 bases and 0 bases, the V and J ends lie 8 bases apart. Including cysteine and phenylalanine, the CDR3 has 14 amino acids. The CDR3 DNA has 42 bases and is translated from base 1. The germline V gene (reference sequence) yields LNHDA for CDR1 and SQIVND for CDR2. At one collaborating source in Seattle, patients were enrolled during active infection and were followed longitudinally through the course of disease. Collaborating institutions collected whole blood in K2EDTA tubes following their own protocols. For TCRbeta analysis, collaborator samples were shipped as frozen whole blood, as isolated PBMCs, or as DNA extracted from either sample type. The immunoSEQ Assay, a bias-controlled multiplex PCR, was used to amplify TCRbeta CDR3 regions from genomic DNA. In the authors' own workflow: The number of nucleated cells in each sample was estimated by amplification of reference gene primers within the assay. To quantify the absolute abundance of each unique TCRbeta CDR3 rearrangement, sequence reads were collapsed and filtered. For each sample, productive Simpson clonality was calculated as the square root of Simpson's diversity index over productive rearrangements. This is the immuneACCESS table as TCRdb keeps it, with only in-frame sequences that have V and J called. A part of the clones is gone; compared with another copy, unresolved V genes explain less than half, and the rest is unexplained. For V, J and clone size, that table is used; D and trimming come from the DNA. The sample records 200,000 to 300,000 clones, about 87% of which are singletons. More than 4.5% of the sample belongs to the ten largest clones.

The chain was built from TRBV19 and TRBJ1-3; confidence is insufficient to name the D gene. The clonotype was recovered from a woman aged 55-70 years with COVID-19, enrolled during active disease. Sequenced sample: peripheral blood. The CDR3 reads as follows: CASSLENSGNTIYF. The nucleotides are TGTGCCAGTAGTCTTGAGAACTCTGGAAACACCATATATTTT.